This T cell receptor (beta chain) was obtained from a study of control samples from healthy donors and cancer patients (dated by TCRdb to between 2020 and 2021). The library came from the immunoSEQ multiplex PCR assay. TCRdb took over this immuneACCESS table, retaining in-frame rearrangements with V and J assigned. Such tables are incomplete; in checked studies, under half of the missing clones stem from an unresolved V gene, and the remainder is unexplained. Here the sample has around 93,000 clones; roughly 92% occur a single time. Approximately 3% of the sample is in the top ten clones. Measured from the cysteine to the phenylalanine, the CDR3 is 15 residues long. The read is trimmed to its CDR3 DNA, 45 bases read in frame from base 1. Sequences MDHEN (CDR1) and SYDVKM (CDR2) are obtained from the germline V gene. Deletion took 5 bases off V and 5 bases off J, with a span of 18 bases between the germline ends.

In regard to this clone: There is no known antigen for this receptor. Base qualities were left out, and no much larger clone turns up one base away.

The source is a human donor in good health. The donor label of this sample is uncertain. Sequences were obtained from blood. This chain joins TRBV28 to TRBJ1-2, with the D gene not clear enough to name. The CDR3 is CASSPWATKTYGYTF. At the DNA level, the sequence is TGTGCCAGCAGTCCGTGGGCGACGAAAACGTATGGCTACACCTTC.